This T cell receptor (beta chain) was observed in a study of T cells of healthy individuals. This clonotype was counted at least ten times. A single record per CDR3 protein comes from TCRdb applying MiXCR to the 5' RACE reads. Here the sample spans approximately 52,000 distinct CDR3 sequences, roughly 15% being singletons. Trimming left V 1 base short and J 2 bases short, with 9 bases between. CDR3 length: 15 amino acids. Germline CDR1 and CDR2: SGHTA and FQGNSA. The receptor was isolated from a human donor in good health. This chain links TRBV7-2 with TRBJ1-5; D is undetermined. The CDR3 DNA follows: TGTGCCAGCAGCTTAGGCCAGGTGGGCAATCAGCCCCAGCATTTT. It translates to CASSLGQVGNQPQHF.